Following are 7 T cell receptor beta chains from one sample sequenced in a study of OX40 agonist ivuxolimab in advanced cancers. Libraries were prepared by immunoSEQ multiplex PCR; TCRdb keeps only in-frame clonotypes and omits some of them. The sample contains approximately 69,000 clones, about four fifths of which appear only once. Here the sequenced sample was CD4+ or CD8+ T cells sorted from blood, taken in a trial of the OX40 agonist ivuxolimab. The receptors stem from an adult with an advanced solid tumor such as melanoma, head and neck, liver or kidney cancer.

In its sample, this clone was seen once. The V gene is TRBV2, the J gene TRBJ1-1; 7 bases line up with TRBD1. CDR1 is SNHLY, CDR2 FYNNEI, per germline. This CDR3 is built from 14 residues. V shed 7 bases and J 1 base; nucleotides not matched to a gene: 6. The CDR3, as DNA: TGTGCCAGCACCTTGACAGGGTCGAACACTGAAGCTTTCTTT. Protein sequence: CASTLTGSNTEAFF.

The gene calls are TRBV19 and TRBJ1-2; 8 nucleotides line up with TRBD1. This CDR3 is built from 14 residues. Germline assignment: CDR1 LNHDA and CDR2 SQIVND (reference sequence). Trimming took 5 bases from V and 5 from J; bases not matched to a gene: 7. The CDR3 sequence is CASSGQGASYGYTF. The DNA for the CDR3 is TGTGCCAGTAGTGGTCAGGGGGCCTCATATGGCTACACCTTC.

This clone was found once. V gene TRBV30 combines with J gene TRBJ2-1, with 8 bases lining up with TRBD2. V shed 2 bases, J shed 6 bases, and the junction held 12 bases outside the gene matches. Germline V gene data show CDR1 as GTSNPN and CDR2 as SVGIG (reference sequence). The CDR3 is 16 residues long. Here the CDR3 reads CAWSPPREGGFNEQFF. CDR3 sequence (DNA): TGTGCCTGGAGTCCTCCCCGGGAGGGGGGGTTCAATGAGCAGTTCTTC. Using reference TRBV30 and TRBJ2-1 for the parts outside the CDR3, the full variable domain is SQTIHQWPATLVQPVGSPLSLECTVEGTSNPNLYWYRQAAGRGLQLLFYSVGIGQISSEVPQNLSASRPQDRQFILSSKKLLLSDSGFYLCAWSPPREGGFNEQFFGPGTRLTVL.

This chain links TRBV5-1 with TRBJ2-5; no clear D gene. Germline loops: CDR1 SGHRS, CDR2 YFSETQ. Trimming took off 4 bases at V and 1 base at J, with 5 bases between the two ends. This CDR3 is 12 amino acids long. In nucleotides, the CDR3 is TGCGCCAGCAGCGGCTCCCAAGAGACCCAGTACTTC. Protein product: CASSGSQETQYF.

This clone turned up a few times. This chain links TRBV5-6 with TRBJ1-2; D is uncertain. The V and J ends lost 4 bases and 7 bases respectively, with 14 bases between them. The CDR3 extends over 13 amino acids. Germline CDR1 is SGHDT and CDR2 is YYEEEE. DNA for the CDR3: TGTGCCAGCAGCCCACCGGGAGTGCTTGGCTACACCTTC. Translation gives CASSPPGVLGYTF.

This clone has a single count. The rearrangement uses TRBV7-8 and TRBJ2-1; tentative D call: TRBD2 (6 bases). This CDR3 is built from 17 residues. V was cut by 4 bases and J by 0 bases, with 16 bases left in between. Germline assignment: CDR1 SGHVS and CDR2 FQNEAQ. CDR3 bases: TGTGCCAGCAGCTCCGCCTCGGGGGAGGTCTCCTACAATGAGCAGTTCTTC. This codes for CASSSASGEVSYNEQFF.

The chain couples TRBV4-1 to TRBJ1-2; D possibly corresponds to TRBD1 (6 bases). The V end was cut by 4 bases, the J end by 7 bases, with 16 bases between. The CDR3 loop spans 14 amino acids. Germline values: CDR1 MGHRA, CDR2 YSYEKL. In nucleotides, the CDR3 is TGCGCCAGCAGCCGGATTGAGGGGGAGGGTGGCTACACCTTC. This encodes CASSRIEGEGGYTF.